Listed below are T cell receptor beta chains from one sample, sequenced in a study of monozygotic twins with inflammatory bowel disease. TCRdb re-called the 5' RACE reads; every CDR3 protein appears as one record, without DNA. This sample contains a few hundred thousand distinct CDR3 sequences. Input material: blood. Every receptor here comes from a human donor with ulcerative colitis or Crohn's disease, or a healthy co-twin of an affected twin (not recorded which). Each CDR3 is given with its conserved first and last residue. Fields, in order: V gene, J gene, CDR3 protein.

v_call: TRBV12-3/TRBV12-4
j_call: TRBJ2-1
cdr3_aa: CASSPTGLAGYNEQFF

v_call: TRBV4-2
j_call: TRBJ2-1
cdr3_aa: CASSQDSGQGRYNEQFF

v_call: TRBV7-2
j_call: TRBJ2-4
cdr3_aa: CASSLAEGLAKNIQYF

v_call: TRBV6-2/TRBV6-3
j_call: TRBJ1-1
cdr3_aa: CASSSKPEAFF

v_call: TRBV5-1
j_call: TRBJ2-7
cdr3_aa: CASSASSNYGTGSHEQYF

v_call: TRBV10-3
j_call: TRBJ2-3
cdr3_aa: CAISESGAGGPNTQYF

v_call: TRBV28
j_call: TRBJ1-1
cdr3_aa: CASRVRGPGKTFF

v_call: TRBV11-2
j_call: TRBJ1-2
cdr3_aa: CASSSLKVDRESYTF

v_call: TRBV28
j_call: TRBJ2-1
cdr3_aa: CASSLFGYNEQFF

v_call: TRBV7-9
j_call: TRBJ2-1
cdr3_aa: CASSLVEGAEQFF

v_call: TRBV5-1
j_call: TRBJ2-1
cdr3_aa: CASSLVPDLYNEQFF

v_call: TRBV20-1
j_call: TRBJ1-4
cdr3_aa: CSARDPGQSTNEKLFF

v_call: TRBV7-3
j_call: TRBJ2-1
cdr3_aa: CASSQGTSVDDEQFF

v_call: TRBV5-1
j_call: TRBJ2-3
cdr3_aa: CASSLIAGGHYDTQYF

v_call: TRBV20-1
j_call: TRBJ2-7
cdr3_aa: CSVPQGFEGEQYF

v_call: TRBV7-8
j_call: TRBJ2-1
cdr3_aa: CASSLVGPPNEQFF

v_call: TRBV4-1
j_call: TRBJ1-3
cdr3_aa: CASSQIRNTIYF

v_call: TRBV7-2
j_call: TRBJ2-3
cdr3_aa: CASSSVAGGRLDTQYF

v_call: TRBV27
j_call: TRBJ2-5
cdr3_aa: CASSTGDIQETQYF

v_call: TRBV6-2/TRBV6-3
j_call: TRBJ2-7
cdr3_aa: CASSYEASGAHTYEQYF

v_call: TRBV5-8
j_call: TRBJ1-6
cdr3_aa: CASSLAGDQGYSPLHF

v_call: TRBV18
j_call: TRBJ2-1
cdr3_aa: CASSPPTGGVYNEQFF

v_call: TRBV7-8
j_call: TRBJ1-2
cdr3_aa: CASSLVWGGYTF

v_call: TRBV5-5
j_call: TRBJ2-1
cdr3_aa: CASSLTPGPSYNEQFF

v_call: TRBV3-1
j_call: TRBJ2-2
cdr3_aa: CASSQVRVNTGELFF

v_call: TRBV4-2
j_call: TRBJ2-7
cdr3_aa: CASSEGAGTWYEQYF

v_call: TRBV27
j_call: TRBJ1-2
cdr3_aa: CASSFSQGERNYGYTF

v_call: TRBV5-1
j_call: TRBJ2-5
cdr3_aa: CASSSLRTGLQETQYF

v_call: TRBV19
j_call: TRBJ2-3
cdr3_aa: CASSTPGQTDTQYF

v_call: TRBV30
j_call: TRBJ1-1
cdr3_aa: CAWSVLENTEAFF

v_call: TRBV25-1
j_call: TRBJ1-1
cdr3_aa: CASSESNTAEAFF

v_call: TRBV4-1
j_call: TRBJ2-1
cdr3_aa: CASSQGVAEYNEQFF

v_call: TRBV7-2
j_call: TRBJ2-7
cdr3_aa: CASSLLQGFYEQYF

v_call: TRBV10-3
j_call: TRBJ1-1
cdr3_aa: CAISGQGGERTEAFF

v_call: TRBV20-1
j_call: TRBJ1-6
cdr3_aa: CSASDSYSYNSPLHF

v_call: TRBV2
j_call: TRBJ1-2
cdr3_aa: CASRTGANGYTF

v_call: TRBV20-1
j_call: TRBJ1-4
cdr3_aa: CSARDSEGVEKLFF

v_call: TRBV6-5
j_call: TRBJ1-1
cdr3_aa: CASSYQEMNTEAFF

v_call: TRBV5-1
j_call: TRBJ2-7
cdr3_aa: CASSKEQDYEQYF

v_call: TRBV11-3
j_call: TRBJ2-3
cdr3_aa: CASSLASGANTQYF

v_call: TRBV3-1
j_call: TRBJ2-7
cdr3_aa: CASSQDRQGWWEQYF

v_call: TRBV21-1
j_call: TRBJ2-7
cdr3_aa: CASSTRTGDYEQYF

v_call: TRBV7-2
j_call: TRBJ1-1
cdr3_aa: CASSLEGAQIMDTEAFF

v_call: TRBV5-1
j_call: TRBJ1-2
cdr3_aa: CASSLGPGPDYGYTF

v_call: TRBV6-1
j_call: TRBJ2-3
cdr3_aa: CASTSPGQSRDTQYF

v_call: TRBV6-2/TRBV6-3
j_call: TRBJ1-2
cdr3_aa: CASSYSLGQGIIGYTF

v_call: TRBV18
j_call: TRBJ2-7
cdr3_aa: CASSPRLVGGGAPYEQYF

v_call: TRBV10-3
j_call: TRBJ1-1
cdr3_aa: CAIRNSMNTEAFF

v_call: TRBV12-3/TRBV12-4
j_call: TRBJ2-5
cdr3_aa: CTSREQGLRETQYF

v_call: TRBV5-1
j_call: TRBJ2-1
cdr3_aa: CASTPLRESYNEQFF

v_call: TRBV9
j_call: TRBJ2-5
cdr3_aa: CASSVEGGGAEETQYF

v_call: TRBV29-1
j_call: TRBJ2-2
cdr3_aa: CSAARGLHTGELFF

v_call: TRBV7-3
j_call: TRBJ2-3
cdr3_aa: CASSLTAGGNTQYF

v_call: TRBV4-2
j_call: TRBJ1-2
cdr3_aa: CASSQGGFYGYTF

v_call: TRBV4-1
j_call: TRBJ2-7
cdr3_aa: CASSLTGRSYEQYF

v_call: TRBV27
j_call: TRBJ2-5
cdr3_aa: CASRGTAYQETQYF

v_call: TRBV6-1
j_call: TRBJ2-7
cdr3_aa: CASSEAEGRTYEQYF